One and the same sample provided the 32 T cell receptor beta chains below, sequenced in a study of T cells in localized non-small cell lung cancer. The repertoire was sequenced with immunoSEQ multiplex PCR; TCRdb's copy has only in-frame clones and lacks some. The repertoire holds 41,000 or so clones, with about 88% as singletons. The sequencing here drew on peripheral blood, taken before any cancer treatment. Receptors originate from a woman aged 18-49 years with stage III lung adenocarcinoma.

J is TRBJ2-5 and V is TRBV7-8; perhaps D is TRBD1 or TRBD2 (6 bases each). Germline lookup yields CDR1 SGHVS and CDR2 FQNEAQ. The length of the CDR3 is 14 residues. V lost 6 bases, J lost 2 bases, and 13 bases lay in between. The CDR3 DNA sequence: TGTGCCAGCAGGCTAAGGGGGACTCAAGAGACCCAGTACTTC. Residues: CASRLRGTQETQYF.

CDR3 DNA: TGTGCCTGGAACAGACAGGGGGGTGGTGAGCCCCAGCATTTT. It specifies CAWNRQGGGEPQHF. The rearrangement joins TRBV30 to TRBJ1-5; TRBD1 matches at 9 bases. There are 14 residues in the CDR3. The germline V gene encodes CDR1 GTSNPN and CDR2 SVGIG (reference sequence). The junction had 9 bases not matched to a gene; V was cut back by 4 bases and J by 8 bases.

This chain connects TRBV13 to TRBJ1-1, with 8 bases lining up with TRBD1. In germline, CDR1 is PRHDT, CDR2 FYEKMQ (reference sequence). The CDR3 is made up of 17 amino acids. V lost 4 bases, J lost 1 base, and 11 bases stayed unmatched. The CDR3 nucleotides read TGTGCCAGCAGCTCCAGCTACCAGGGGGCGAAGAACACTGAAGCTTTCTTT. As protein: CASSSSYQGAKNTEAFF.

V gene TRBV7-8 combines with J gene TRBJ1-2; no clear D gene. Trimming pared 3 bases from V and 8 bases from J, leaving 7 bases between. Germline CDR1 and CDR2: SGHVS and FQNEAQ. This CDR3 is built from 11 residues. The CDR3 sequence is CASSLKGGYTF. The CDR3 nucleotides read TGTGCCAGCAGCTTGAAAGGAGGCTACACCTTC.

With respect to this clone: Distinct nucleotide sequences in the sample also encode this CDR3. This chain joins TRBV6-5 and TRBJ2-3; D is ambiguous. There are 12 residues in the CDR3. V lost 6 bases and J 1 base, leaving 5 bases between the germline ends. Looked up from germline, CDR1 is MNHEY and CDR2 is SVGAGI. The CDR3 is CASSRGTDTQYF. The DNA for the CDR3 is TGTGCCAGCAGCCGTGGCACAGATACGCAGTATTTT.

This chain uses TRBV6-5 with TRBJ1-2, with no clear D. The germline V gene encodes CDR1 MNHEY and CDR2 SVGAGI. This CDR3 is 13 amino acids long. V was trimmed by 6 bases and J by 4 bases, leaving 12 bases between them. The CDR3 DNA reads TGTGCCAGCAGCCCCCGCACGCGCTATGGCTACACCTTC. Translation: CASSPRTRYGYTF.

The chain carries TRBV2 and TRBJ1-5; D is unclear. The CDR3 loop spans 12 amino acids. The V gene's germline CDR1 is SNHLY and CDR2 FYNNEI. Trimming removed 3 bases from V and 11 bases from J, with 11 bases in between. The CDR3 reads CASSDSLGSQHF. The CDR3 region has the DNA TGTGCCAGCAGTGACAGCCTAGGGTCCCAGCATTTT.

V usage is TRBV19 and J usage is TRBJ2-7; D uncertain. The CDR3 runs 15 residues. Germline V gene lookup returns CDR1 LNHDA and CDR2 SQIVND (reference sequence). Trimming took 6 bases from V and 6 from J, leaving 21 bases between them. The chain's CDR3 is CASRPSPFLVLEQYF. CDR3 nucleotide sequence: TGTGCCAGTAGGCCGTCTCCTTTCTTGGTGCTCGAGCAGTACTTC.

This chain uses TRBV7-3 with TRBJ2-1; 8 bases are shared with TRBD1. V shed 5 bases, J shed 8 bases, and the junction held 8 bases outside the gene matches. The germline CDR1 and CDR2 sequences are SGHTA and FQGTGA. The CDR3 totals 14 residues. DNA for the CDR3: TGTGCCAGCAGCCACGGACAGGGCAACGATGAGCAGTTCTTC. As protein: CASSHGQGNDEQFF.

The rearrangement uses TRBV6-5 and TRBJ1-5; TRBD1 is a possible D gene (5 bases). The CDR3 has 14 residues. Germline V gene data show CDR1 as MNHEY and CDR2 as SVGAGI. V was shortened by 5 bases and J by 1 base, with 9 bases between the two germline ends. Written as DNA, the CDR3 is TGTGCCAGCAGTCAGGGTAGGAGCAATCAGCCCCAGCATTTT. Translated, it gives CASSQGRSNQPQHF.

The CDR3 DNA follows: TGCGCCAGCGGTTTAGGGCTGGGAAAAACTGCGTTTTGGGAGCAGTTCTTC. The encoded protein is CASGLGLGKTAFWEQFF. V is TRBV10-2 and J is TRBJ2-1; D gene unclear. The CDR3 spans 17 residues. Trimming took 8 bases from V and 10 from J, leaving 30 bases between them. Germline V gene data show CDR1 as WSHSY and CDR2 as SAAADI.

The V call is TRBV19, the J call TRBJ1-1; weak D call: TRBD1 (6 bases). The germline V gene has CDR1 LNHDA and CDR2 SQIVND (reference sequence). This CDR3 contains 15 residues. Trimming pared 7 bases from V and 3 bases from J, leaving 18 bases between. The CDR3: CASTYAAQGDTEAFF. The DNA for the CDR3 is TGTGCCAGTACTTATGCTGCACAGGGTGACACTGAAGCTTTCTTT.

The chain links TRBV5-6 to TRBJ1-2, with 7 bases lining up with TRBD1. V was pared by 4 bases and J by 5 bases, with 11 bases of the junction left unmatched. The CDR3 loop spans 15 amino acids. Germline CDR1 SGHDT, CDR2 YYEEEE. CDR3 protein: CASSLPPGTEYGYTF. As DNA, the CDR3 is TGTGCCAGCAGCCTACCACCCGGGACAGAATATGGCTACACCTTC.

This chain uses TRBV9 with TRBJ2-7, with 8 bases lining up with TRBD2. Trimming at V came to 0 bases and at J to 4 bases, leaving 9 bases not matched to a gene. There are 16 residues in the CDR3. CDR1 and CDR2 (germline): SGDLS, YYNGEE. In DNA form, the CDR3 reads TGTGCCAGCAGCGTAGCTGTTAGCGGGGCGTCTTACGAGCAGTACTTC. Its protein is CASSVAVSGASYEQYF. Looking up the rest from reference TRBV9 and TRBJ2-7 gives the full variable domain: DSGVTQTPKHLITATGQRVTLRCSPRSGDLSVYWYQQSLDQGLQFLIQYYNGEERAKGNILERFSAQQFPDLHSELNLSSLELGDSALYFCASSVAVSGASYEQYFGPGTRLTVT.

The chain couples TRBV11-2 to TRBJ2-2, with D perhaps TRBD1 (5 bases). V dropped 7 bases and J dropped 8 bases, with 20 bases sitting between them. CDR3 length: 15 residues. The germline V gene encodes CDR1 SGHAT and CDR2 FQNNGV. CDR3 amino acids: CASTFRGPQKGELFF. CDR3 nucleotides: TGTGCCAGCACCTTTAGGGGCCCCCAGAAAGGGGAGCTGTTTTTT. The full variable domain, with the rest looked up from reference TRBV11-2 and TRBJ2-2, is EAGVAQSPRYKIIEKRQSVAFWCNPISGHATLYWYQQILGQGPKLLIQFQNNGVVDDSQLPKDRFSAERLKGVDSTLKIQPAKLEDSAVYLCASTFRGPQKGELFFGEGSRLTVL.

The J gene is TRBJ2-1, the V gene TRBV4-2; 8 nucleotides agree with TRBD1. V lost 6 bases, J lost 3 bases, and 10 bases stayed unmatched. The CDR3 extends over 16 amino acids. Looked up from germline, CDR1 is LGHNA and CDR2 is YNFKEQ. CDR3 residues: CASRPTGTGNYNEQFF. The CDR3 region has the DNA TGTGCCAGCAGACCTACCGGGACAGGAAACTACAATGAGCAGTTCTTC.

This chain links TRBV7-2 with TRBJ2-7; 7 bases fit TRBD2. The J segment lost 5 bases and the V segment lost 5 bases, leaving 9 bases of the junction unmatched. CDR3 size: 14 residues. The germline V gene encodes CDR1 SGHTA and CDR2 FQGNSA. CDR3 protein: CASSPQGGLDEQYF. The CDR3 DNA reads TGTGCCAGCAGCCCCCAGGGAGGGTTAGACGAGCAGTACTTC. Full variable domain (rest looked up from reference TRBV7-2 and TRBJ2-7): GAGVSQSPSNKVTEKGKDVELRCDPISGHTALYWYRQSLGQGLEFLIYFQGNSAPDKSGLPSDRFSAERTGGSVSTLTIQRTQQEDSAVYLCASSPQGGLDEQYFGPGTRLTVT.

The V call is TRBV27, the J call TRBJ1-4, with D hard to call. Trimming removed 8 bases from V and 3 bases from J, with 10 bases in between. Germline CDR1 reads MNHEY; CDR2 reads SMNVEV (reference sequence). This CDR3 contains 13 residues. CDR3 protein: CASGGVANEKLFF. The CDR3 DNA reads TGTGCCAGCGGCGGGGTTGCTAATGAAAAACTGTTTTTT.

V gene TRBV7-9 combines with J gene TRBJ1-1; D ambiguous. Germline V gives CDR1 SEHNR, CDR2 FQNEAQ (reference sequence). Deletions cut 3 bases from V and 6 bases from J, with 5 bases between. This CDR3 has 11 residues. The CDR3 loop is CASSLVSEAFF. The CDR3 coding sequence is TGTGCCAGCAGCTTGGTCTCTGAAGCTTTCTTT.

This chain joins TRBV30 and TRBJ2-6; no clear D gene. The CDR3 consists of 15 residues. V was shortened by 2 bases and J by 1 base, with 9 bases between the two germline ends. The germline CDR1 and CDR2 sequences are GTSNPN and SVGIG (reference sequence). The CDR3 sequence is CAWSTPASGANVLTF. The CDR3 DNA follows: TGTGCCTGGAGTACCCCCGCTTCTGGGGCCAACGTCCTGACTTTC.

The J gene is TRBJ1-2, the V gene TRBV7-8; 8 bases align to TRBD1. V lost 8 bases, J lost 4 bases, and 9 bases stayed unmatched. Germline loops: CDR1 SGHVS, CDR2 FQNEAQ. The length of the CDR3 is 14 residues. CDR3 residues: CASGGQGATYGYTF. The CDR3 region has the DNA TGTGCCAGCGGAGGCCAGGGGGCCACCTATGGCTACACCTTC.

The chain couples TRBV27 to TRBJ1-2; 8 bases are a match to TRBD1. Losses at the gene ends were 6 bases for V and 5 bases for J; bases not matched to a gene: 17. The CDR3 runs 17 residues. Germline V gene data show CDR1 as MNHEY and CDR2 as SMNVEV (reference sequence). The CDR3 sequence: CASSRTGTGPEGYGYTF. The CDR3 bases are TGTGCCAGCAGCCGGACCGGGACAGGTCCGGAGGGATATGGCTACACCTTC.

DNA of the CDR3: TGTGCCAGCAGCGTCCGACTAGACGATTCCACAGATACGCAGTATTTT. Protein product: CASSVRLDDSTDTQYF. The chain couples TRBV9 to TRBJ2-3, with a weak D call TRBD2 (6 bases). The ends were cut back, 2 bases at V and 2 bases at J, with 15 bases in the middle. This CDR3 spans 16 amino acids. CDR1 is SGDLS, CDR2 YYNGEE, per germline.

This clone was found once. CDR3 sequence: CASSLSTGSSYNSPLHF. CDR3 DNA sequence: TGTGCCAGCAGTTTATCGACAGGAAGCTCCTATAATTCACCCCTCCACTTT. V is TRBV27 and J is TRBJ1-6; D might be TRBD1 (6 bases). The CDR3 length is 17 residues. Germline CDR1 reads MNHEY; CDR2 reads SMNVEV (reference sequence). V was trimmed by 0 bases and J by 0 bases, leaving 9 bases between them.

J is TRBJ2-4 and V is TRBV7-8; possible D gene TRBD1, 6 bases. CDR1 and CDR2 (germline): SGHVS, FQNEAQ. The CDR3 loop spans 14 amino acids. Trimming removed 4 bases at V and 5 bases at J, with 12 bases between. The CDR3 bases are TGTGCCAGCAGCTCAATCAGGGGCCAAAACATTCAGTACTTC. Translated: CASSSIRGQNIQYF.

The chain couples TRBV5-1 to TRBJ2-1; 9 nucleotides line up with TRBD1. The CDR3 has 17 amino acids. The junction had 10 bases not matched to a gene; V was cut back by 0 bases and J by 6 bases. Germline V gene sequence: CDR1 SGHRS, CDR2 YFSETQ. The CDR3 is CASSLAPTGGRLNEQFF. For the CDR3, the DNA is TGCGCCAGCAGCTTGGCCCCGACAGGGGGAAGGCTCAATGAGCAGTTCTTC.

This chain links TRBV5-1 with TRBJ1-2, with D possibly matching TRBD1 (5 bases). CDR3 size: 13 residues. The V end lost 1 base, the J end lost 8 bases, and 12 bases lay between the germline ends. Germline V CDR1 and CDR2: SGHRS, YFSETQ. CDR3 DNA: TGCGCCAGCAGCTTGTCGGGGGGAGAAGGCTACACCTTC. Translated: CASSLSGGEGYTF.

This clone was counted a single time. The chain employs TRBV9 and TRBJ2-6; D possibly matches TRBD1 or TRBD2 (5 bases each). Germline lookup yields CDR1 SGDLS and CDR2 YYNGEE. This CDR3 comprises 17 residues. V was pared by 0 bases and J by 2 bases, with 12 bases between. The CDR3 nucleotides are TGTGCCAGCAGCGTAGGCTGGGGGTTGGCTGGGGCCAACGTCCTGACTTTC. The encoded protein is CASSVGWGLAGANVLTF.

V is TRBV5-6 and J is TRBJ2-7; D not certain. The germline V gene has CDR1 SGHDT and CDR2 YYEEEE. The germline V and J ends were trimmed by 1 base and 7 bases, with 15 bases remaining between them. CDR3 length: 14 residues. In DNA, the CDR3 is TGTGCCAGCAGCTTGAGTTCTCCTCCATCGGAGCAGTACTTC. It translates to CASSLSSPPSEQYF.

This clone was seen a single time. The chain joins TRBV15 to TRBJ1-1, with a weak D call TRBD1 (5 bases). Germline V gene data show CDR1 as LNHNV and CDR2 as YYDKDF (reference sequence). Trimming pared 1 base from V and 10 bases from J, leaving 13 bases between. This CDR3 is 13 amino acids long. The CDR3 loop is CATSRGLGAGAFF. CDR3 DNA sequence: TGTGCCACCAGCAGAGGGCTAGGGGCTGGAGCTTTCTTT.

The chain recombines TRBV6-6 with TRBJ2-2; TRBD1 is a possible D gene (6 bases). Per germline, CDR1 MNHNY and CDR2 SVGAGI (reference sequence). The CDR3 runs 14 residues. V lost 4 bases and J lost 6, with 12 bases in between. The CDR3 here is CASSWVPGAGELFF. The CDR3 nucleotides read TGTGCCAGCAGTTGGGTCCCAGGGGCCGGGGAGCTGTTTTTT.

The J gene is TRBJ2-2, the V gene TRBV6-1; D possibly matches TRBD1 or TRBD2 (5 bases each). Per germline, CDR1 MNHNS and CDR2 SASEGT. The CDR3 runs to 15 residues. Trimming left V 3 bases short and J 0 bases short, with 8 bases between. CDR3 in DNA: TGTGCCAGCAGTGACTTGGGGGCGAACACCGGGGAGCTGTTTTTT. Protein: CASSDLGANTGELFF.